Listed below are T cell receptor beta chains from one sample, sequenced in a study of early T cells in non-severe SARS-CoV-2 infection. TCRdb reprocessed the 5' RACE reads via MiXCR and lists one record per CDR3 protein. The repertoire holds 30,000 to 45,000 distinct CDR3 sequences, with roughly 5% as singletons. The sample taken for sequencing was whole blood. The receptors were sampled from an adult who was a healthcare worker with PCR-confirmed SARS-CoV-2 infection or an uninfected control (not recorded which). The CDR3 runs from the conserved cysteine through the conserved F or W. The order of the fields is clone size, J gene, V gene, D gene, CDR3 protein, CDR3 DNA. D genes are given only for firm matches. Expanded clones get a size class; other rows say once, few or many, or leave the size out.

abundance: few
j_gene: TRBJ2-7
v_gene: TRBV19
d_gene: NA
CDR3aa: CTSSGTGVREQYF
CDR3nt: TGTACCTCTTCCGGGACTGGGGTGAGGGAGCAGTACTTC

abundance: many
j_gene: TRBJ2-7
v_gene: TRBV7-2
d_gene: NA
CDR3aa: CASSLALGEQYF
CDR3nt: TGTGCCAGCAGCTTAGCGCTGGGCGAGCAGTACTTC

abundance: many
j_gene: TRBJ2-3
v_gene: TRBV19
d_gene: TRBD2
CDR3aa: CASSDSGSTDTQYF
CDR3nt: TGTGCCAGTTCGGATAGCGGGAGCACAGATACGCAGTATTTT

abundance: few
j_gene: TRBJ2-3
v_gene: TRBV10-3
d_gene: NA
CDR3aa: CAISALVADTQYF
CDR3nt: TGTGCCATCAGTGCACTAGTAGCAGATACGCAGTATTTT

abundance: many
j_gene: TRBJ2-1
v_gene: TRBV4-1
d_gene: NA
CDR3aa: CASSHADRYNEQFF
CDR3nt: TGCGCCAGCAGCCATGCAGACAGGTACAATGAGCAGTTCTTC

abundance: many
j_gene: TRBJ2-3
v_gene: TRBV12-3/TRBV12-4
d_gene: NA
CDR3aa: CASRGLDSPTDTQYF
CDR3nt: TGTGCCAGCAGAGGCCTGGACAGCCCCACAGATACGCAGTATTTT

abundance: many
j_gene: TRBJ2-7
v_gene: TRBV12-3/TRBV12-4
d_gene: NA
CDR3aa: CASNQGHKSYEQYF
CDR3nt: TGTGCCAGCAACCAAGGGCATAAAAGCTACGAGCAGTACTTC

abundance: few
j_gene: TRBJ1-2
v_gene: TRBV5-1
d_gene: NA
CDR3aa: CASSLWSFYTF
CDR3nt: TGCGCCAGCAGCTTGTGGAGCTTCTACACCTTC

abundance: many
j_gene: TRBJ2-3
v_gene: TRBV7-2
d_gene: TRBD2
CDR3aa: CASSPAGEDTQYF
CDR3nt: TGTGCCAGCAGCCCCGCGGGGGAAGATACGCAGTATTTT

abundance: many
j_gene: TRBJ1-2
v_gene: TRBV12-3/TRBV12-4
d_gene: NA
CDR3aa: CASSTGNYGYTF
CDR3nt: TGTGCCAGCAGTACAGGGAACTATGGCTACACCTTC

abundance: NA
j_gene: TRBJ2-1
v_gene: TRBV30
d_gene: TRBD2
CDR3aa: CAWRLAESSYNEQFF
CDR3nt: TGTGCCTGGAGGCTAGCGGAAAGCTCCTACAATGAGCAGTTCTTC

abundance: many
j_gene: TRBJ2-6
v_gene: TRBV6-2/TRBV6-3
d_gene: NA
CDR3aa: CASSSHLGANVLTF
CDR3nt: TGTGCCAGCAGTTCCCATCTAGGGGCCAACGTCCTGACTTTC

abundance: many
j_gene: TRBJ2-7
v_gene: TRBV7-9
d_gene: NA
CDR3aa: CASSLTPDGYEQYF
CDR3nt: TGTGCCAGCAGCTTAACCCCGGACGGCTACGAGCAGTACTTC

abundance: few
j_gene: TRBJ2-7
v_gene: TRBV15
d_gene: NA
CDR3aa: CATSRDMGGEQYF
CDR3nt: TGTGCCACCAGCAGAGATATGGGTGGCGAGCAGTACTTC

abundance: NA
j_gene: TRBJ2-5
v_gene: TRBV11-3
d_gene: NA
CDR3aa: CASSRPWQPQETQYF
CDR3nt: TGTGCCAGCAGCCGCCCTTGGCAACCCCAAGAGACCCAGTACTTC

abundance: NA
j_gene: TRBJ2-7
v_gene: TRBV27
d_gene: TRBD2
CDR3aa: CASSELAGGAYEQYF
CDR3nt: TGTGCCAGCAGTGAACTAGCGGGAGGGGCCTACGAGCAGTACTTC

abundance: many
j_gene: TRBJ2-3
v_gene: TRBV12-3/TRBV12-4
d_gene: NA
CDR3aa: CASEGTDTQYF
CDR3nt: TGTGCCAGCGAGGGGACAGATACGCAGTATTTT